Given below is one T cell receptor (beta chain) in context. These data originate in a study of technical replicates of blood from a few donors. Sequenced by immunoSEQ multiplex PCR; TCRdb stores in-frame clones only, minus some. The data show roughly 82,000 clones, with 75% to 95% seen just once and approximately 0.27% held by the top ten. This receptor was obtained from a human donor in good health. The sample consisted of T cells isolated from PBMCs.

CDR3 in amino acids: CASSSGGAPETQYF. CDR3 nucleotides: TGCGCCAGCAGCTCCGGGGGGGCCCCAGAGACCCAGTACTTC. The gene calls are TRBV5-1 and TRBJ2-5; 8 positions agree with TRBD2. This CDR3 is 14 amino acids long. In germline, CDR1 is SGHRS, CDR2 YFSETQ. Trimming took 3 bases from V and 4 from J; bases not matched to a gene: 5.